What follows is one TCR beta chain and its context. The CDR3 consists of 15 residues. Trimming took 4 bases from V and 0 from J; bases not matched to a gene: 8. Germline V gene data show CDR1 as SQVTM and CDR2 as ANQGSEA. The PCR had 60 Vbeta and 13 Jbeta primers. Method: immunoSEQ multiplex PCR; TCRdb's copy keeps in-frame clones and lacks some. The sample consists of 150,000 to 200,000 clones, 80% to 90% of them appearing once. The data were taken from a study of cytomegalovirus exposure and HLA in healthy donors. The clonotype was recovered from a woman between 18 and 30 years old in good health and CMV-seropositive. The sequenced sample consisted of PBMCs. The chain carries TRBV29-1 and TRBJ1-2; 7 nucleotides line up with TRBD1. The CDR3: CSVGDSTHSNYGYTF. The CDR3 DNA reads TGCAGCGTTGGGGACAGTACACATTCTAACTATGGCTACACCTTC.